This T cell receptor (beta chain) was identified during a study of blood T cell repertoires in COVID-19. CDR3 length: 14 amino acids. The V end lost 5 bases, the J end lost 10 bases, and 15 bases lay between the germline ends. CDR1 and CDR2 from the germline V gene are SEHNR and FQNEAQ (reference sequence). This clone was observed a handful of times. In the authors' workflow: By means of reference gene primer amplification, nucleated cell counts were estimated. Libraries were prepared by immunoSEQ multiplex PCR; TCRdb keeps only in-frame clonotypes and omits some of them. V, J and clone size reflect that table, while D and trimming were determined from the DNA. The profile covers roughly 150,000 clones, with around nine tenths appearing a single time and under 3% taken by the ten largest.

The chain has TRBV7-9 and TRBJ1-6; D possibly corresponds to TRBD1 (5 bases). The TCR originated in a man in his sixties with active or convalescent COVID-19. Sequences were obtained from peripheral blood. CDR3 sequence: CASSRLGATSPLHF. The CDR3 coding sequence is TGTGCCAGCAGCCGCCTAGGGGCAACATCACCCCTCCACTTT.